The T cell receptor beta chain described here comes from a study of blood T cell repertoires in COVID-19. In the study overall: From T cells, B-cell-depleted T cells, or PBMCs came the material, which was cDNA or gDNA.

J was trimmed by 5 bases and V by 2 bases; bases with no gene match: 5. Germline assignment: CDR1 KGHDR and CDR2 SFDVKD. This CDR3 comprises 16 residues. Original data processing: Scientists estimated how many nucleated cells there were by amplifying reference gene primers. The assay was immunoSEQ multiplex PCR, and TCRdb's table has in-frame clones only and misses some. From that table come the V and J calls and clone size; the DNA was used to work out D and trimming. The data show about 270,000 clones, approximately 89% seen once. Source material: PBMCs or T cells enriched from blood (not recorded which). The sequence was obtained from a woman aged 55 to 70 who had recovered from COVID-19. V is TRBV24-1 and J is TRBJ2-1, with 10 nucleotides matching TRBD2. CDR3 bases: TGTGCCACCAGTGATTATACTAGCGGGACCCACAATGAGCAGTTCTTC. Residues: CATSDYTSGTHNEQFF.